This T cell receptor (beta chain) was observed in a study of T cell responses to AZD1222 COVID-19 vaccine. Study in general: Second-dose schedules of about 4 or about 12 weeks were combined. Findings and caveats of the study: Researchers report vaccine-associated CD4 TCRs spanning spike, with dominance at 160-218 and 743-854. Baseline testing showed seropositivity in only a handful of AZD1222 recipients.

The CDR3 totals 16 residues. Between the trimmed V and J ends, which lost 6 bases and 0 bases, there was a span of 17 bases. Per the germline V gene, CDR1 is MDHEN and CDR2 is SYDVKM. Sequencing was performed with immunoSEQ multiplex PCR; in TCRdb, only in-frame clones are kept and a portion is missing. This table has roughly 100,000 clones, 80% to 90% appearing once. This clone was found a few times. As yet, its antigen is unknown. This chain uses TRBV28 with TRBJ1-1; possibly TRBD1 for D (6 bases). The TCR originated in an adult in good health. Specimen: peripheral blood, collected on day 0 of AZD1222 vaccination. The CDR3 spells CASRENRVHLNTEAFF. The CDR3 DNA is TGTGCCAGCAGGGAAAACAGGGTCCATTTGAACACTGAAGCTTTCTTT.